These 5 T cell receptor beta chains originate from one sample sequenced in a study of regulatory T cells in long-lasting Graves disease. To make TCR beta libraries, researchers used iRepertoire HTBI primers and Arm-PCR of CDR3 regions. A single record per CDR3 protein comes from TCRdb applying MiXCR to the multiplex PCR reads. The sample has hundreds of thousands of distinct CDR3 sequences; approximately 15% are singletons. Specified time point: newly diagnosed GD, antithyroid drugs for less than 3 months. The TCR library was made from RNA that had been extracted from PBMCs in TRIzol. A further study also used this sample, focusing on T cells in Graves' hyperthyroidism and ophthalmopathy.

This sample comprised peripheral blood mononuclear cells (PBMCs), obtained at new diagnosis, from a patient treated with antithyroid drugs. The receptors shown here come from a woman aged 25 to 39 with Graves disease.

CDR3 residues: CASSSYGRSSSYNNSPLHF. CDR3 DNA sequence: TGTGCCAGCAGCTCTTACGGGAGGTCGAGCTCCTATAATAATTCACCCCTCCACTTT. The chain has TRBV7-9 and TRBJ1-6; D is uncertain. There are 19 residues in the CDR3. The germline V gene encodes CDR1 SEHNR and CDR2 FQNEAQ (reference sequence). The V gene lost 4 bases and the J gene lost 5 bases, with 24 bases spanning the gap.

J is TRBJ2-2 and V is TRBV28; 9 bases fit TRBD2. The germline V gene encodes CDR1 MDHEN and CDR2 SYDVKM. This CDR3 contains 16 residues. V shed 11 bases and J 0 bases; nucleotides not matched to a gene: 10. The CDR3 bases are TGTGCCGCGGGCGGGGGGGTAGGCCCGAACACCGGGGAGCTGTTTTTT. It yields the protein CAAGGGVGPNTGELFF.

About this clonotype: The junction departs from the called germline gene at one end, perhaps through a read error. The V and J genes are TRBV11-2 and TRBJ2-7, with 7 bases that match TRBD2. This CDR3 spans 13 amino acids. CDR1 and CDR2 from the germline V gene are SGHAT and FQNNGV. CDR3 nucleotides: TGTGCCAGCACCCCCGGGGAAGCGGGGCGTCAGAACTTC. It yields the protein CASTPGEAGRQNF.

This clonotype was picked up many times. J is TRBJ1-5 and V is TRBV15; the D gene is possibly TRBD1 (5 bases). The V and J ends lost 7 bases and 4 bases respectively, with 14 bases between them. The CDR3 totals 14 residues. Germline loops: CDR1 LNHNV, CDR2 YYDKDF (reference sequence). The CDR3: CATKGPRENQPQHF. CDR3 sequence (DNA): TGTGCCACCAAGGGGCCGAGGGAAAATCAGCCCCAGCATTTT.

The rearrangement joins TRBV3-1 to TRBJ2-7, with D possibly being TRBD1 (6 bases). In germline, CDR1 is LGHDT, CDR2 YNNKEL (reference sequence). V was clipped by 7 bases and J by 0 bases, with 13 bases between them. The CDR3 spans 14 residues. CDR3 DNA: TGTGCCAGCACCAGGGGCGGTACCTCCTACGAGCAGTACTTC. This translates into CASTRGGTSYEQYF.